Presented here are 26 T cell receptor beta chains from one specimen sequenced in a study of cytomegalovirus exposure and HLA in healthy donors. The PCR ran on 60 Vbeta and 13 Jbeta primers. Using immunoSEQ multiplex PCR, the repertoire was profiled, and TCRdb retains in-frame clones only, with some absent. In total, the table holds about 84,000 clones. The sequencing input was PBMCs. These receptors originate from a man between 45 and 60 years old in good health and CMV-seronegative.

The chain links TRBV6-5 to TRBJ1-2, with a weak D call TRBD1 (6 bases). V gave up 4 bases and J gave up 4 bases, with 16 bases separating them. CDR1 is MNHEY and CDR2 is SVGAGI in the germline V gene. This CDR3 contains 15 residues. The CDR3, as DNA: TGTGCCAGCAGTTGGCTGCGGGGGCAGGGCTATGGCTACACCTTC. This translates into CASSWLRGQGYGYTF.

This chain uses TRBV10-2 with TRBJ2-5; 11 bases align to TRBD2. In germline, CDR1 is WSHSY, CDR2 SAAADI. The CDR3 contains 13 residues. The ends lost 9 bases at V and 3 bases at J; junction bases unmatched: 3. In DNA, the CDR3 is TGCGCCAGTGAACTAGCGGGGGAAGAGACCCAGTACTTC. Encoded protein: CASELAGEETQYF.

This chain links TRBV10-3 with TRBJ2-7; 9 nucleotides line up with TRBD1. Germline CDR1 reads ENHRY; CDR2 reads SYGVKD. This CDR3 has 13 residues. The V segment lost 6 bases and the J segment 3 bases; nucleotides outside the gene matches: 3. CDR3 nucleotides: TGTGCCATCAGAGAGGACAGGGGCTACGAGCAGTACTTC. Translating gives CAIREDRGYEQYF.

CDR3 nucleotide sequence: TGTGCCAGCAGGCCCGGGACAGGGGGACTATACAATGAGCAGTTCTTC. Residues: CASRPGTGGLYNEQFF. The J gene is TRBJ2-1, the V gene TRBV7-2; 11 nucleotides line up with TRBD1. The length of the CDR3 is 16 residues. Germline CDR1 reads SGHTA; CDR2 reads FQGNSA. The trim removed 6 bases at V and 4 bases at J, leaving 8 bases unmatched.

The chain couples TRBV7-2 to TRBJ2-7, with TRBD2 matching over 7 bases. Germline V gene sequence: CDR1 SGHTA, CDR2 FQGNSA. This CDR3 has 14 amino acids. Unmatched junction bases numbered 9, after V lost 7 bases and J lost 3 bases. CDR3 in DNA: TGTGCCAGCACGGGCGGGGGATCGATCTACGAGCAGTACTTC. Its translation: CASTGGGSIYEQYF.

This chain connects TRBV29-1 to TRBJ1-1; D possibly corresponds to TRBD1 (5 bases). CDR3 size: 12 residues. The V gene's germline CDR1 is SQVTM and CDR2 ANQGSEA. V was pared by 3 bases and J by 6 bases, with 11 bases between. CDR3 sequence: CSVDRGSPEAFF. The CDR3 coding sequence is TGCAGCGTTGATAGGGGTTCCCCTGAAGCTTTCTTT.

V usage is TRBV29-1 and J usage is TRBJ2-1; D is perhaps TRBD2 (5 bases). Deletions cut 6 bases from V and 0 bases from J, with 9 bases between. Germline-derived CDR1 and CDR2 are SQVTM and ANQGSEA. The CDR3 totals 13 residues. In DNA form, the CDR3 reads TGCAGCGTCCGACGGGGCTCCTACAATGAGCAGTTCTTC. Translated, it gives CSVRRGSYNEQFF.

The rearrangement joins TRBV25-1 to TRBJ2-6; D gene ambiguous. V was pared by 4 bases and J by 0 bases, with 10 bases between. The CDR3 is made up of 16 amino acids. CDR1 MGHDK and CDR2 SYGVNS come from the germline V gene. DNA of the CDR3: TGTGCCAGCAGTGTTGGGCCAGTCTCTGGGGCCAACGTCCTGACTTTC. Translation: CASSVGPVSGANVLTF.

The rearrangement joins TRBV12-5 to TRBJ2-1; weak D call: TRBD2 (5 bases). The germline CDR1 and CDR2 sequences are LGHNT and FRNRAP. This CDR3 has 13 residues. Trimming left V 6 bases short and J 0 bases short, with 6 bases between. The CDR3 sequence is CASGRGSYNEQFF. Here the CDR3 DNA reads TGTGCTAGTGGACGGGGCTCCTACAATGAGCAGTTCTTC.

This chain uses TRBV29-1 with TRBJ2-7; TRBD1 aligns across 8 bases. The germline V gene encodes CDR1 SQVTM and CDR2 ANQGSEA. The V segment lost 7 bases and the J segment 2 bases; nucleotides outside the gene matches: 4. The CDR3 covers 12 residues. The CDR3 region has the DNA TGCAGCGCCGGGACAGGAACCTACGAGCAGTACTTC. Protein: CSAGTGTYEQYF.

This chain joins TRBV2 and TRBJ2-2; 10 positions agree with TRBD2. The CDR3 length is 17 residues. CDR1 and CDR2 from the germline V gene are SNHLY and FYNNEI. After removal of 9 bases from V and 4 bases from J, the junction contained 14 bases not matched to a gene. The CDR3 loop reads CARQKTGLARVTGELFF. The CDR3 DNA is TGTGCCAGGCAAAAAACGGGACTAGCGAGGGTCACCGGGGAGCTGTTTTTT.

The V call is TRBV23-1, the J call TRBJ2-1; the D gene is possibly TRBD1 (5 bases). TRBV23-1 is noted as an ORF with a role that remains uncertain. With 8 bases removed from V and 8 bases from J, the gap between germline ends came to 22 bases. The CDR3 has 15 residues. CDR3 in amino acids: CASLLRRQGSYEQFF. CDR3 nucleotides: TGCGCCAGCCTCCTTCGACGGCAGGGATCTTATGAGCAGTTCTTC.

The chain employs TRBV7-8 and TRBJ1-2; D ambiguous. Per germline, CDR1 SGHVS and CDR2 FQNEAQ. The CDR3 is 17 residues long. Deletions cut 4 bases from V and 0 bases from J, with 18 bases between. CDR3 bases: TGTGCCAGCAGCTCGCGGGTCAGAAAAAAAACTAACTATGGCTACACCTTC. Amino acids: CASSSRVRKKTNYGYTF.

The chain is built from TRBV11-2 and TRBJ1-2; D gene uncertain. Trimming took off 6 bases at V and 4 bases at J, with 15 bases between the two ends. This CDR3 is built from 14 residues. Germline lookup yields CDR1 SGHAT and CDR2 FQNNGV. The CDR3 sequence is CASRPGRRAYGYTF. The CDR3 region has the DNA TGTGCCAGCAGGCCGGGAAGGAGAGCCTATGGCTACACCTTC.

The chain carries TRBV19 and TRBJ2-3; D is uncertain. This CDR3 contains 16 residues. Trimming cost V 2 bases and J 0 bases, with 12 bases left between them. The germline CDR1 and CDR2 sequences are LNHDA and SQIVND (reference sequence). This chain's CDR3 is CASSIFDTRSTDTQYF. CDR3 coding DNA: TGTGCCAGTAGTATATTTGACACAAGGAGCACAGATACGCAGTATTTT.

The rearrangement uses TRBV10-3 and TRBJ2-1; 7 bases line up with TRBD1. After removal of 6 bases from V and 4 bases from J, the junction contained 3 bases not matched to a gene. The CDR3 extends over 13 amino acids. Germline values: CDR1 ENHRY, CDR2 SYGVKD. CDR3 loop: CAIRGTAYNEQFF. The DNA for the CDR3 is TGTGCCATCAGGGGGACAGCTTACAATGAGCAGTTCTTC.

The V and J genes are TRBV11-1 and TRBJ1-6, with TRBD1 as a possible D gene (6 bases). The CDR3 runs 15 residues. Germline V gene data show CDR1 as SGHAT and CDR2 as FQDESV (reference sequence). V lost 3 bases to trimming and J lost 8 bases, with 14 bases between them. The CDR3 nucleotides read TGTGCCAGCAGCTTTAACAGGGAGAGCGATTCACCCCTCCACTTT. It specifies CASSFNRESDSPLHF. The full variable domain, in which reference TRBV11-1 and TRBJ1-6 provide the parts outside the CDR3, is EAEVAQSPRYKITEKSQAVAFWCDPISGHATLYWYRQILGQGPELLVQFQDESVVDDSQLPKDRFSAERLKGVDSTLKIQPAELGDSAMYLCASSFNRESDSPLHFGNGTRLTVT.

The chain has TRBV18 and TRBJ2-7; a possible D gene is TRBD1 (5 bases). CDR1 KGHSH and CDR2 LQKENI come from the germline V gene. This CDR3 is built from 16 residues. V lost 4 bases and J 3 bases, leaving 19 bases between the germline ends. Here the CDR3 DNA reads TGTGCCAGCTCACTAAAAGGGGTCCCTCCTCTCTACGAGCAGTACTTC. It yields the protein CASSLKGVPPLYEQYF.

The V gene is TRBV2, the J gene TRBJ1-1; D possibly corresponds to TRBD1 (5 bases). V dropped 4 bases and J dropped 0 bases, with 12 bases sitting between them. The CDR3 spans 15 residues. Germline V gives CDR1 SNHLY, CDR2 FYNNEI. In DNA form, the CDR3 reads TGTGCCAGCAGTGGACCCCGGGGGATGAACACTGAAGCTTTCTTT. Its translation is CASSGPRGMNTEAFF.

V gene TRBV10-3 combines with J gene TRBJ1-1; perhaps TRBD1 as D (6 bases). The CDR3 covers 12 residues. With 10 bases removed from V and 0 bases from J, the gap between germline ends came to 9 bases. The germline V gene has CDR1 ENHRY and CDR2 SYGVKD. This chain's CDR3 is CATRTVNTEAFF. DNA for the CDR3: TGTGCCACCCGGACAGTGAACACTGAAGCTTTCTTT.

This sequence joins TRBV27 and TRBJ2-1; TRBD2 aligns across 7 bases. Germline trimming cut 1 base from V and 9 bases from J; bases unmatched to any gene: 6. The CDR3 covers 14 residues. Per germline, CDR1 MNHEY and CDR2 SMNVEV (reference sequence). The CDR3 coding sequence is TGTGCCAGCAGTTTATACGGGGGGAGGGGTGAGCAGTTCTTC. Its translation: CASSLYGGRGEQFF.

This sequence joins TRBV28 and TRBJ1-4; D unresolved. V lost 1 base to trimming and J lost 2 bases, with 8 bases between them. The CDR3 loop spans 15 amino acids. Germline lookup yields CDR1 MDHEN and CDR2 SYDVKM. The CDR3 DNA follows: TGTGCCAGCAGTTTATCCCAGTCTACTAATGAAAAACTGTTTTTT. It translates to CASSLSQSTNEKLFF.

For the CDR3, the DNA is TGTGCCACCAGCAGAGCCGGGGGGCCCCAGCATTTT. Its protein product is CATSRAGGPQHF. This sequence joins TRBV15 and TRBJ1-5; weak D call: TRBD1 (5 bases). Deletions cut 1 base from V and 9 bases from J, with 7 bases between. CDR3 length: 12 amino acids. Germline CDR1 is LNHNV and CDR2 is YYDKDF (reference sequence).

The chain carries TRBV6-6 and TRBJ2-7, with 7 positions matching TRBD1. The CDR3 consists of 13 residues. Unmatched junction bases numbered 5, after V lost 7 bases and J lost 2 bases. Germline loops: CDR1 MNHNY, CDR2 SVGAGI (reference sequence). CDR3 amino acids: CASITGAPYEQYF. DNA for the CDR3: TGTGCCAGCATCACAGGGGCTCCCTACGAGCAGTACTTC.

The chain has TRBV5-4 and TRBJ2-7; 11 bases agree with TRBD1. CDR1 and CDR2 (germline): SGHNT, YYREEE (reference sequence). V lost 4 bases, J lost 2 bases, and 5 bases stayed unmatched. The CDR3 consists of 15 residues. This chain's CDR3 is CASSVGTGGAYEQYF. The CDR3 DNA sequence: TGTGCCAGCAGCGTTGGGACAGGGGGGGCCTACGAGCAGTACTTC. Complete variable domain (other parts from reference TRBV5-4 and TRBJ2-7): ETGVTQSPTHLIKTRGQQVTLRCSSQSGHNTVSWYQQALGQGPQFIFQYYREEENGRGNFPPRFSGLQFPNYSSELNVNALELDDSALYLCASSVGTGGAYEQYFGPGTRLTVT.

CDR3 in amino acids: CASSLGGQPDQPQHF. As DNA, the CDR3 is TGTGCCAGCAGCTTAGGGGGACAACCCGATCAGCCCCAGCATTTT. The V and J genes are TRBV7-2 and TRBJ1-5, with D perhaps TRBD1 (6 bases). Trimming stripped 1 base from V and 5 bases from J, with 12 bases between. The CDR3 is 15 residues long. CDR1 is SGHTA and CDR2 is FQGNSA in the germline V gene.